This TCR beta chain was retrieved from a study of CD8 T cells in ankylosing spondylitis. Details on this clonotype: The antigen is not known.

In making TCR beta libraries, quantitative 5'-RACE with molecular barcodes was used. TCRdb called the 5' RACE reads again in MiXCR, with one record for every CDR3 protein. The top ten hold more than 0.5% of the sample, which has hundreds of thousands of distinct CDR3 sequences, about 11% seen once. Germline-derived CDR1 and CDR2 are SNHLY and FYNNEI. The CDR3 consists of 12 residues. Trimming left V 1 base short and J 8 bases short, with 6 bases between. Overall study results and limits: Clones tied to disease were said to be significantly enriched in matched ankylosing spondylitis synovial fluid. Disease-associated clonotypes exhibited CD8+ identity and were relatively infrequent in peripheral blood. It appeared that ankylosing spondylitis blood was characterized by a TCR beta motif of eight highly homologous variants.

Sequenced sample: blood, either unsorted or a sorted T cell fraction (not recorded which). The gene calls are TRBV2 and TRBJ2-1, with D unclear. The source of this sequence is a male donor with ankylosing spondylitis. The CDR3 DNA is TGTGCCAGCAGTGAAGAGCTGGATGAGCAGTTCTTC. As protein: CASSEELDEQFF.